This T cell receptor beta chain stems from a study of cytomegalovirus exposure and HLA in healthy donors. Use of 60 Vbeta and 13 Jbeta primers characterized the PCR. Generated by immunoSEQ multiplex PCR, the TCRdb table keeps only in-frame clones and is missing some. The data hold fewer than 200,000 clones, with about 72% observed a single time. CDR1 and CDR2 (germline): SGHNT, YYREEE (reference sequence). Trimming took 4 bases from V and 5 from J; bases not matched to a gene: 7. This CDR3 region has 15 residues. The sequence was collected from a man aged 55 to 70 in good health and CMV-seronegative. The rearrangement links TRBV5-4 to TRBJ2-2, with TRBD2 matching 8 bases. Sequences were obtained from PBMCs. CDR3 sequence: CASSREAGATGELFF. For the CDR3, the DNA is TGTGCCAGCAGCCGGGAAGCGGGAGCTACCGGGGAGCTGTTTTTT.